This passage covers 10 T cell receptor beta chains from one sample sequenced in a study of control samples from healthy donors and cancer patients. Profiling relied on immunoSEQ multiplex PCR, and the TCRdb table lists in-frame clones only, not all of them. In all, the sample yields fewer than 250,000 clones. The source material was blood. These receptors were obtained from a woman aged 30 to 39 in good health.

The chain recombines TRBV6-2 or TRBV6-3 with TRBJ2-1; D unresolved. V was clipped by 2 bases and J by 7 bases, with 3 bases between them. The V gene's germline CDR1 is MNHEY and CDR2 SVGEGT. This CDR3 has 11 amino acids. As DNA, the CDR3 is TGTGCCAGCAGTTACGGGAATGAGCAGTTCTTC. Amino acid sequence: CASSYGNEQFF.

This chain links TRBV10-3 with TRBJ1-5; TRBD1 is a possible D gene (5 bases). The V end was cut by 10 bases, the J end by 3 bases, with 13 bases between. The germline V gene encodes CDR1 ENHRY and CDR2 SYGVKD. The CDR3 is 13 residues long. CDR3 protein: CATTRDHNQPQHF. As DNA, the CDR3 is TGTGCCACAACCCGGGACCACAATCAGCCCCAGCATTTT.

V usage is TRBV30 and J usage is TRBJ2-2; 8 bases map to TRBD1. The germline CDR1 and CDR2 sequences are GTSNPN and SVGIG (reference sequence). The CDR3 totals 20 residues. J was trimmed by 8 bases and V by 1 base; bases with no gene match: 24. The CDR3 DNA follows: TGTGCCTGGAGTGGCGGATTGGACAGGGTGTGGAGGAACAAAGGGGGGGAGCTGTTTTTT. This translates into CAWSGGLDRVWRNKGGELFF. Together with reference TRBV30 and TRBJ2-2, the CDR3 gives the full variable domain: SQTIHQWPATLVQPVGSPLSLECTVEGTSNPNLYWYRQAAGRGLQLLFYSVGIGQISSEVPQNLSASRPQDRQFILSSKKLLLSDSGFYLCAWSGGLDRVWRNKGGELFFGEGSRLTVL.

The chain has TRBV29-1 and TRBJ2-1; the match to TRBD1 covers 10 bases. The CDR3 extends over 15 amino acids. Germline V gene sequence: CDR1 SQVTM, CDR2 ANQGSEA. V shed 3 bases, J shed 8 bases, and the junction held 10 bases outside the gene matches. Here the CDR3 reads CSVDSGTGASHEQFF. The CDR3, as DNA: TGCAGCGTTGATTCCGGGACAGGGGCATCGCATGAGCAGTTCTTC.

The chain is built from TRBV5-8 and TRBJ2-6, with D possibly matching TRBD1 (5 bases). This CDR3 comprises 17 residues. Germline V gene sequence: CDR1 SGHTS, CDR2 YDEGEE. Trimming removed 0 bases from V and 0 bases from J, with 10 bases in between. CDR3 DNA: TGTGCCAGCAGCTTGGGACAGTTATCCTCTGGGGCCAACGTCCTGACTTTC. It is translated as CASSLGQLSSGANVLTF.

The rearrangement links TRBV5-1 to TRBJ1-1, with D perhaps TRBD1 (6 bases). The germline CDR1 and CDR2 sequences are SGHRS and YFSETQ. V dropped 3 bases and J dropped 5 bases, with 14 bases sitting between them. The CDR3 consists of 14 residues. CDR3 coding DNA: TGCGCCAGCAGCTCCCTGAGGGGGGAAACTGAAGCTTTCTTT. Encoded protein: CASSSLRGETEAFF. Combining the CDR3 with reference TRBV5-1 and TRBJ1-1 gives the whole variable domain KAGVTQTPRYLIKTRGQQVTLSCSPISGHRSVSWYQQTPGQGLQFLFEYFSETQRNKGNFPGRFSGRQFSNSRSEMNVSTLELGDSALYLCASSSLRGETEAFFGQGTRLTVV.

The chain has TRBV10-1 and TRBJ2-5; D not resolved. CDR3 length: 13 amino acids. V dropped 3 bases and J dropped 6 bases, with 11 bases sitting between them. Germline CDR1 WNHNN, CDR2 SYGVQD (reference sequence). The CDR3 nucleotides read TGCGCCAGCAGTGATGAGTTTTTAAAGACCCAGTACTTC. Protein sequence: CASSDEFLKTQYF.

The J gene is TRBJ2-1, the V gene TRBV3-1 (or the pseudogene TRBV3-2); D is uncertain. The germline V and J ends were trimmed by 2 bases and 7 bases, with 12 bases remaining between them. The CDR3 extends over 14 amino acids. Germline assignment: CDR1 LGHDT and CDR2 YNNKEL (reference sequence). CDR3 DNA: TGTGCCAGCAGCCAAAACGCCGGGCGGAATGAGCAGTTCTTC. Its translation is CASSQNAGRNEQFF.

V usage is TRBV27 and J usage is TRBJ1-5, with D possibly being TRBD1 (5 bases). Germline V gene lookup returns CDR1 MNHEY and CDR2 SMNVEV (reference sequence). The CDR3 length is 15 residues. Trimming shortened V by 5 bases and J by 4 bases, and 15 bases separated the two germline ends. The CDR3 region has the DNA TGTGCCAGCAGTCCCTCTCAGGGTGGGAATCAGCCCCAGCATTTT. Its protein product is CASSPSQGGNQPQHF.

The CDR3 bases are TGTGCCAGCTCACCACTTGACACTAACACTGAAGCTTTCTTT. This gives the protein CASSPLDTNTEAFF. J is TRBJ1-1 and V is TRBV18, with unresolved D. V lost 1 base and J 2 bases, leaving 8 bases between the germline ends. The CDR3 sequence is 14 residues long. CDR1 and CDR2 from the germline V gene are KGHSH and LQKENI.